These 26 T cell receptor beta chains came from one sample sequenced in a study of T cell responses to AZD1222 COVID-19 vaccine. Clones were sequenced by immunoSEQ multiplex PCR, and TCRdb holds only the in-frame ones, with some missing. The sample includes about 160,000 clones, more than 80% of them seen just once. Sequencing was performed on peripheral blood, taken on day 0 of AZD1222 vaccination. These TCRs come from an adult in good health.

The chain is built from TRBV30 and TRBJ1-6; D uncertain. V lost 0 bases and J 7 bases, leaving 7 bases between the germline ends. Germline CDR1 is GTSNPN and CDR2 is SVGIG (reference sequence). The CDR3 totals 13 residues. The CDR3 bases are TGTGCCTGGAGTGTAGGGAAAAATTCACCCCTCCACTTT. Its protein is CAWSVGKNSPLHF.

This clone appeared a single time. This chain connects TRBV11-3 to TRBJ2-3; D might be TRBD1 (5 bases). Germline values: CDR1 SGHNT, CDR2 YENEEA. CDR3 size: 15 residues. V lost 0 bases and J lost 1, with 8 bases in between. CDR3 sequence: CASSLEGVGTDTQYF. The CDR3 nucleotides read TGTGCCAGCAGCTTAGAAGGGGTGGGCACAGATACGCAGTATTTT.

The V gene is TRBV18, the J gene TRBJ2-1; tentatively, D is TRBD1 or TRBD2 (5 bases each). The V gene lost 6 bases and the J gene lost 5 bases, with 14 bases spanning the gap. This CDR3 region has 14 residues. Looked up from germline, CDR1 is KGHSH and CDR2 is LQKENI. The CDR3: CASSSGAVHNEQFF. Here the CDR3 DNA reads TGTGCCAGCTCCTCCGGGGCTGTCCACAATGAGCAGTTCTTC.

V and J are TRBV21-1 and TRBJ2-3. TRBV21-1 is labeled a pseudogene. The CDR3 has 10 amino acids. The CDR3 is CASGRDTQYF. The CDR3 DNA is TGTGCCAGCGGGCGGGATACGCAGTATTTT.

The chain employs TRBV29-1 and TRBJ1-5, with 7 bases fitting TRBD1. There are 18 residues in the CDR3. J lost 4 bases, V lost 3 bases, and 18 bases had no gene match. The germline V gene has CDR1 SQVTM and CDR2 ANQGSEA. CDR3 protein: CSVDPDEGARRRNQPQHF. CDR3 DNA sequence: TGCAGCGTTGATCCAGACGAGGGGGCGCGTAGGAGGAATCAGCCCCAGCATTTT.

This chain links TRBV10-3 with TRBJ1-1, with 7 bases matching TRBD1. Germline V lookup: CDR1 ENHRY, CDR2 SYGVKD. This CDR3 region has 14 residues. Trimming took 6 bases from V and 2 from J; bases not matched to a gene: 6. The CDR3 DNA is TGTGCCATCAGCGAAACAGGGGACAACACTGAAGCTTTCTTT. Protein sequence: CAISETGDNTEAFF.

The chain recombines TRBV27 with TRBJ1-6; D unresolved. Germline lookup yields CDR1 MNHEY and CDR2 SMNVEV (reference sequence). V was pared by 11 bases and J by 7 bases, with 18 bases between. The CDR3 runs to 14 residues. CDR3 amino acids: CADILGSLNSPLHF. In DNA, the CDR3 is TGTGCCGATATCCTAGGATCCCTGAATTCACCCCTCCACTTT.

The J gene is TRBJ2-7, the V gene TRBV16; tentatively, D is TRBD2 (6 bases). The CDR3 sequence is 15 residues long. Germline V gene sequence: CDR1 KGHSY, CDR2 FQNENV. V gave up 1 base and J gave up 6 bases, with 16 bases separating them. DNA for the CDR3: TGTGCCAGCAGCCAATGGGGAGGTCTTGTCTCCGAGCAGTACTTC. Its translation: CASSQWGGLVSEQYF.

V usage is TRBV27 and J usage is TRBJ2-3; no clear D. The germline V gene encodes CDR1 MNHEY and CDR2 SMNVEV (reference sequence). CDR3 size: 14 residues. The germline V and J ends were trimmed by 3 bases and 2 bases, with 9 bases remaining between them. The CDR3 here is CASSFDKYTDTQYF. DNA for the CDR3: TGTGCCAGCAGTTTTGACAAATACACAGATACGCAGTATTTT.

This chain joins TRBV7-6 and TRBJ2-7; possible D gene TRBD2, 6 bases. Germline V gene sequence: CDR1 SGHVS, CDR2 FNYEAQ. V gave up 5 bases and J gave up 5 bases, with 19 bases separating them. This CDR3 contains 15 residues. The CDR3 region has the DNA TGTGCCAGCAGCCCCGGGGCGGGGAAAGTTAACGAGCAGTACTTC. The encoded protein is CASSPGAGKVNEQYF. The full variable domain, completed using reference TRBV7-6 and TRBJ2-7, is GAGVSQSPRYKVTKRGQDVALRCDPISGHVSLYWYRQALGQGPEFLTYFNYEAQQDKSGLPNDRFSAERPEGSISTLTIQRTEQRDSAMYRCASSPGAGKVNEQYFGPGTRLTVT.

This rearrangement joins TRBV30 to TRBJ1-5; D remains unclear. V lost 2 bases and J 10 bases, leaving 12 bases between the germline ends. CDR1 is GTSNPN, CDR2 SVGIG, per germline (reference sequence). This CDR3 region has 12 residues. CDR3 nucleotide sequence: TGTGCCTGGAGTCTCGCCTTTAGTCCCCAGCATTTT. Translated: CAWSLAFSPQHF.

This clone was seen a single time. This chain uses TRBV27 with TRBJ1-1; D is ambiguous. The germline V gene has CDR1 MNHEY and CDR2 SMNVEV (reference sequence). The CDR3 spans 15 residues. Trimming took 6 bases from V and 1 from J, leaving 15 bases between them. The CDR3 region has the DNA TGTGCCAGCAGCTTCTTCCAAACAGCGAACACTGAAGCTTTCTTT. The encoded protein is CASSFFQTANTEAFF.

The sample holds one count of this clone. This chain connects TRBV3-1 (or the pseudogene TRBV3-2) to TRBJ1-2; D not resolved. The CDR3 runs to 13 residues. Germline loops: CDR1 LGHDT, CDR2 YNNKEL (reference sequence). The V end was cut by 2 bases, the J end by 2 bases, with 6 bases between. CDR3 nucleotides: TGTGCCAGCAGCCAACTAGAAAACTATGGCTACACCTTC. Its translation: CASSQLENYGYTF.

This chain links TRBV2 with TRBJ1-6; D remains ambiguous. V lost 6 bases and J 9 bases, leaving 18 bases between the germline ends. Per germline, CDR1 SNHLY and CDR2 FYNNEI. The CDR3 has 15 residues. The CDR3, as DNA: TGTGCCAGCAGCCCCACCCCCGGGTTGAGTTCACCCCTCCACTTT. Its translation: CASSPTPGLSSPLHF.

The rearrangement uses TRBV6-5 and TRBJ2-7; 10 nucleotides agree with TRBD1. This CDR3 region has 14 residues. Germline V gene data show CDR1 as MNHEY and CDR2 as SVGAGI. The junction had 7 bases not matched to a gene; V was cut back by 6 bases and J by 5 bases. The CDR3 loop reads CASRLTGGIDEQYF. DNA of the CDR3: TGTGCCAGCAGATTGACAGGGGGCATCGACGAGCAGTACTTC.

This clone was seen only once. V and J are TRBV6-2 or TRBV6-3 and TRBJ2-1, with unresolved D. From germline, CDR1 is MNHEY and CDR2 SVGEGT. The CDR3 extends over 15 amino acids. Trimming took off 6 bases at V and 0 bases at J, with 12 bases between the two ends. As DNA, the CDR3 is TGTGCCAGCAGCCATCAAACCTACTCCTACAATGAGCAGTTCTTC. This codes for CASSHQTYSYNEQFF.

This rearrangement joins TRBV27 to TRBJ2-1; D call uncertain. Germline V gene data show CDR1 as MNHEY and CDR2 as SMNVEV (reference sequence). This CDR3 contains 14 residues. The V gene lost 3 bases and the J gene lost 7 bases, with 13 bases spanning the gap. The CDR3 protein is CASSFTTEENEQFF. As DNA, the CDR3 is TGTGCCAGCAGTTTCACGACCGAGGAGAATGAGCAGTTCTTC.

This chain uses TRBV5-4 with TRBJ1-2; TRBD1 matches at 8 bases. Germline V lookup: CDR1 SGHNT, CDR2 YYREEE (reference sequence). This CDR3 is built from 15 residues. V shed 4 bases and J 4 bases; nucleotides not matched to a gene: 9. The CDR3 DNA sequence: TGTGCCAGCAGCGCGGGACAGGAATTCCTCTATGGCTACACCTTC. Its protein is CASSAGQEFLYGYTF. Complete variable domain (other parts from reference TRBV5-4 and TRBJ1-2): ETGVTQSPTHLIKTRGQQVTLRCSSQSGHNTVSWYQQALGQGPQFIFQYYREEENGRGNFPPRFSGLQFPNYSSELNVNALELDDSALYLCASSAGQEFLYGYTFGSGTRLTVV.

This clone appeared a few times. V usage is TRBV19 and J usage is TRBJ2-5, with 9 bases lining up with TRBD2. V lost 3 bases to trimming and J lost 5 bases; unmatched junction nucleotides: 4. Germline lookup yields CDR1 LNHDA and CDR2 SQIVND (reference sequence). CDR3 length: 14 amino acids. DNA for the CDR3: TGTGCCAGTAGTATCTTAGCGGGGGAGGAGACCCAGTACTTC. Translation gives CASSILAGEETQYF.

V and J are TRBV2 and TRBJ2-1; possibly TRBD1 for D (6 bases). Germline assignment: CDR1 SNHLY and CDR2 FYNNEI. V lost 5 bases, J lost 5 bases, and 16 bases lay in between. CDR3 size: 15 residues. The CDR3 DNA is TGTGCCAGCAGTCGCCCCGGGACAATGGACAATGAGCAGTTCTTC. Protein sequence: CASSRPGTMDNEQFF.

CDR3 protein: CASSLQRSSGANVLTF. The CDR3 coding sequence is TGTGCCAGCAGCCTACAGAGGTCCTCTGGGGCCAACGTCCTGACTTTC. The V gene is TRBV2, the J gene TRBJ2-6; D ambiguous. This CDR3 region has 16 residues. V dropped 6 bases and J dropped 0 bases, with 12 bases sitting between them. Germline CDR1 SNHLY, CDR2 FYNNEI.

The V and J genes are TRBV6-2 or TRBV6-3 and TRBJ1-2; no clear D. Germline values: CDR1 MNHEY, CDR2 SVGEGT. This CDR3 has 13 residues. Trimming stripped 2 bases from V and 2 bases from J, with 6 bases between. The CDR3 sequence: CASSYEQNYGYTF. The CDR3 region has the DNA TGTGCCAGCAGTTACGAACAGAACTATGGCTACACCTTC.

The chain carries TRBV18 and TRBJ2-1; D unclear. With 3 bases removed from V and 6 bases from J, the gap between germline ends came to 21 bases. This CDR3 spans 17 amino acids. CDR1 and CDR2 from the germline V gene are KGHSH and LQKENI. The CDR3 spells CASSPTLDHVWSNEQFF. CDR3 bases: TGTGCCAGCTCACCGACCCTAGATCACGTATGGTCCAATGAGCAGTTCTTC.

The chain uses TRBV18 and TRBJ1-4; unclear D gene. Germline assignment: CDR1 KGHSH and CDR2 LQKENI. There are 17 residues in the CDR3. The V and J ends lost 2 bases and 0 bases respectively, with 13 bases between them. CDR3 sequence (DNA): TGTGCCAGCTCACCAAAAGGCAGCGAAACAACTAATGAAAAACTGTTTTTT. Its protein is CASSPKGSETTNEKLFF.

This clone appeared once. The chain's CDR3 is CASSQGVSYEQYV. As DNA, the CDR3 is TGTGCCAGCAGTCAGGGGGTTTCCTACGAGCAGTACGTC. This sequence joins TRBV6-5 and TRBJ2-7; 7 positions agree with TRBD1. Germline lookup yields CDR1 MNHEY and CDR2 SVGAGI. V shed 5 bases, J shed 1 base, and the junction held 2 bases outside the gene matches. The CDR3 contains 13 residues.

The rearrangement joins TRBV12-3 or TRBV12-4 to TRBJ2-2; unclear D gene. This CDR3 contains 13 residues. Deletions cut 3 bases from V and 6 bases from J, with 8 bases between. CDR3 residues: CASSFMGSGELFF. CDR3 bases: TGTGCCAGCAGTTTCATGGGTTCCGGGGAGCTGTTTTTT.